These 12 T cell receptor beta chains came from one sample sequenced in a study of T cell responses to AZD1222 COVID-19 vaccine. Data came from immunoSEQ multiplex PCR; TCRdb stores just in-frame clones and leaves some out. The sample gives 90,000 to 130,000 clones, 80% to 95% of which show up once; around 7.8% is in the top ten. The sequencing here drew on peripheral blood, taken on day 0 of AZD1222 vaccination. Receptor source: an adult in good health.

The rearrangement uses TRBV11-2 and TRBJ2-7, with a tentative D call TRBD1 (6 bases). V lost 4 bases to trimming and J lost 2 bases, with 18 bases between them. The CDR3 sequence is 16 residues long. The germline CDR1 and CDR2 sequences are SGHAT and FQNNGV. The CDR3 coding sequence is TGTGCCAGCAGCTCCCCCTTAGCAGGGGCCACCTACGAGCAGTACTTC. This codes for CASSSPLAGATYEQYF. The variable domain in full, with the rest retrieved from reference TRBV11-2 and TRBJ2-7, is EAGVAQSPRYKIIEKRQSVAFWCNPISGHATLYWYQQILGQGPKLLIQFQNNGVVDDSQLPKDRFSAERLKGVDSTLKIQPAKLEDSAVYLCASSSPLAGATYEQYFGPGTRLTVT.

The chain carries TRBV10-1 and TRBJ1-2; D remains unclear. This CDR3 region has 14 residues. Trimming cost V 2 bases and J 0 bases, with 7 bases left between them. In germline, CDR1 is WNHNN, CDR2 SYGVQD (reference sequence). CDR3 sequence reads: CASSESRSNYGYTF. The CDR3 region has the DNA TGCGCCAGCAGTGAGAGCAGATCTAACTATGGCTACACCTTC.

The V and J genes are TRBV5-1 and TRBJ2-7; TRBD1 is a possible D gene (5 bases). V was clipped by 1 base and J by 0 bases, with 11 bases between them. The germline gives CDR1 SGHRS, CDR2 YFSETQ. The CDR3 covers 15 residues. CDR3 bases: TGCGCCAGCAGCTTGTTCTCAGGGCCCTCCTACGAGCAGTACTTC. As protein: CASSLFSGPSYEQYF.

The chain has TRBV3-1 (or the pseudogene TRBV3-2) and TRBJ1-1; D call uncertain. The CDR3 runs to 13 residues. Looked up from germline, CDR1 is LGHDT and CDR2 is YNNKEL (reference sequence). V was shortened by 1 base and J by 3 bases, with 6 bases between the two germline ends. The CDR3 region has the DNA TGTGCCAGCAGCCAAGGGATTTACACTGAAGCTTTCTTT. Translated: CASSQGIYTEAFF.

The V and J genes are TRBV3-1 (or the pseudogene TRBV3-2) and TRBJ1-5; D unclear. The V end was cut by 5 bases, the J end by 9 bases, with 17 bases between. The CDR3 is 14 amino acids. Germline V gene sequence: CDR1 LGHDT, CDR2 YNNKEL (reference sequence). The CDR3 loop reads CASSSTAAEGPQHF. CDR3 sequence (DNA): TGTGCCAGCAGCTCCACGGCAGCAGAGGGGCCCCAGCATTTT.

The V gene is TRBV27, the J gene TRBJ1-1; 8 bases are shared with TRBD1. Germline V gene data show CDR1 as MNHEY and CDR2 as SMNVEV (reference sequence). With 6 bases clipped from V and 1 base from J, the junction kept 7 bases outside the gene matches. The CDR3 has 15 amino acids. CDR3 sequence (DNA): TGTGCCAGCAGACTCAGGACAGGGACGAACACTGAAGCTTTCTTT. It encodes CASRLRTGTNTEAFF.

V usage is TRBV2 and J usage is TRBJ2-1; no clear D gene. V gave up 1 base and J gave up 1 base, with 8 bases separating them. CDR3 length equals 15 residues. Germline V gives CDR1 SNHLY, CDR2 FYNNEI. CDR3 residues: CASSEGSTSYNEQFF. CDR3 in DNA: TGTGCCAGCAGTGAAGGATCCACGTCCTACAATGAGCAGTTCTTC.

The V gene is TRBV9, the J gene TRBJ1-4; TRBD1 is a possible D gene (5 bases). Germline CDR1 reads SGDLS; CDR2 reads YYNGEE. The germline V and J ends were trimmed by 0 bases and 8 bases, with 14 bases remaining between them. CDR3 length: 15 amino acids. In DNA form, the CDR3 reads TGTGCCAGCAGCGTAGATTGGACGGAGGGGGAAAAACTGTTTTTT. Protein product: CASSVDWTEGEKLFF.

This chain links TRBV10-1 with TRBJ1-3; D unresolved. V lost 7 bases, J lost 4 bases, and 11 bases lay in between. The CDR3 spans 13 residues. Looked up from germline, CDR1 is WNHNN and CDR2 is SYGVQD (reference sequence). CDR3 residues: CASTPSSGNTIYF. The DNA for the CDR3 is TGCGCCAGCACCCCGAGTTCGGGAAACACCATATATTTT.

V usage is TRBV4-1 and J usage is TRBJ1-2, with D perhaps matching TRBD1 (5 bases). The CDR3 has 15 residues. The V end was cut by 0 bases, the J end by 7 bases, with 15 bases between. The germline V gene has CDR1 MGHRA and CDR2 YSYEKL. The CDR3 is CASSQEVGGFSGYTF. CDR3 DNA: TGCGCCAGCAGCCAAGAAGTGGGGGGTTTTAGTGGCTACACCTTC.

J is TRBJ2-1 and V is TRBV9; possible D gene TRBD2, 5 bases. Trimming stripped 4 bases from V and 0 bases from J, with 8 bases between. From germline, CDR1 is SGDLS and CDR2 YYNGEE. CDR3 length: 14 residues. The CDR3 loop is CASSPGLSYNEQFF. The DNA of the CDR3 is TGTGCCAGCAGCCCCGGACTCTCCTACAATGAGCAGTTCTTC.

The chain is built from TRBV9 and TRBJ2-3; TRBD2 aligns across 14 bases. The V segment lost 0 bases and the J segment 5 bases; nucleotides outside the gene matches: 8. This CDR3 comprises 18 residues. The germline V gene encodes CDR1 SGDLS and CDR2 YYNGEE. CDR3 in DNA: TGTGCCAGCAGCGTAGATGGTGGACTAGCGGGGGGATTAGATACGCAGTATTTT. Residues: CASSVDGGLAGGLDTQYF.